These 8 T cell receptor beta chains were all obtained from the same sample, sequenced in a study of immune evolution from preneoplasia to lung adenocarcinoma. TCRdb's table, derived via immunoSEQ multiplex PCR, lists solely in-frame clones and lacks some. The table includes more than 15,000 clones, 86% detected once. Source material: FFPE invasive lung adenocarcinoma tissue. All receptors derive from a person aged 65-85 years with invasive lung adenocarcinoma.

The rearrangement uses TRBV28 and TRBJ1-1; 7 bases fit TRBD1. This CDR3 has 14 amino acids. The germline CDR1 and CDR2 sequences are MDHEN and SYDVKM. Trimming took 6 bases from V and 3 from J; bases not matched to a gene: 7. The CDR3 DNA follows: TGTGCCAGCAGCCCGGGGGACAGATACACTGAAGCTTTCTTT. It encodes CASSPGDRYTEAFF.

The chain uses TRBV19 and TRBJ1-1, with a possible D match to TRBD1 (6 bases). Trimming took 5 bases from V and 7 from J, leaving 14 bases between them. Germline values: CDR1 LNHDA, CDR2 SQIVND (reference sequence). The CDR3 loop spans 13 amino acids. Here the CDR3 DNA reads TGTGCCAGTAGTTCCATGACAGGTTATGAAGCTTTCTTT. Translation: CASSSMTGYEAFF.

Points on this clone: A read error may account for a junction end that differs from germline. This chain links TRBV7-8 with TRBJ2-7; 7 nucleotides align to TRBD2. There are 12 residues in the CDR3. The germline V gene encodes CDR1 SGHVS and CDR2 FQNEAQ. Here the CDR3 reads CASSLADYEQYF. In DNA, the CDR3 is TGTGCCAGCAGCCTAGCGGACTACGAGCAGTACTTC.

A single count supports this clone. V usage is TRBV7-2 and J usage is TRBJ2-2; D is unresolved. Trimming shortened V by 1 base and J by 0 bases, and 6 bases separated the two germline ends. This CDR3 region has 15 residues. Germline lookup yields CDR1 SGHTA and CDR2 FQGNSA. This CDR3 reads CASSLGGTNTGELFF. Here the CDR3 DNA reads TGTGCCAGCAGCTTAGGGGGAACGAACACCGGGGAGCTGTTTTTT.

This clone appeared a few times. The rearrangement joins TRBV28 to TRBJ2-7; the match to TRBD1 covers 8 bases. Unmatched junction bases numbered 3, after V lost 6 bases and J lost 2 bases. The CDR3 contains 13 residues. Looked up from germline, CDR1 is MDHEN and CDR2 is SYDVKM. For the CDR3, the DNA is TGTGCCAGCAGCCAGGGGGCCCCCTACGAGCAGTACTTC. Encoded protein: CASSQGAPYEQYF.

This clone was observed a handful of times. The V and J genes are TRBV27 and TRBJ2-1, with TRBD2 matching 13 bases. From germline, CDR1 is MNHEY and CDR2 SMNVEV (reference sequence). V gave up 5 bases and J gave up 7 bases; unmatched junction bases: 2. The CDR3 spans 14 residues. The CDR3 region is CASSTSGGANEQFF. For the CDR3, the DNA is TGTGCCAGCAGTACTAGCGGGGGGGCGAATGAGCAGTTCTTC.

The gene calls are TRBV6-4 and TRBJ2-3, with D possibly TRBD1 on 6 matching bases. Germline V gene sequence: CDR1 MRHNA, CDR2 SNTAGT. V was trimmed by 2 bases and J by 3 bases, leaving 9 bases between them. The CDR3 loop spans 14 amino acids. This chain's CDR3 is CASSDGTSTDTQYF. Here the CDR3 DNA reads TGTGCCAGCAGTGACGGGACATCGACAGATACGCAGTATTTT.

The chain combines TRBV11-2 with TRBJ1-1, with D tentatively TRBD1 (5 bases). CDR1 is SGHAT and CDR2 is FQNNGV in the germline V gene. Trimming cost V 4 bases and J 8 bases, with 11 bases left between them. CDR3 size: 12 residues. The CDR3 sequence: CASSSFGGEAFF. CDR3 sequence (DNA): TGTGCCAGCAGCTCCTTCGGGGGGGAAGCTTTCTTT.